This is a list of T cell receptor beta chains from one sample in a study of shared clonotypes between healthy human individuals. Data came from immunoSEQ multiplex PCR; TCRdb stores just in-frame clones and leaves some out. Of around 100,000 clones in the sample, under 70% were seen once. The sequenced sample consisted of memory CD8+ T cells sorted from blood. The receptors stem from a man aged 25 to 45 in good health. Each CDR3 is given with its conserved first and last residue. Each record gives: D gene, V gene, J gene, clone size, CDR3 protein, CDR3 DNA. A D gene is named only where the DNA matches it firmly. Clone sizes are given selectively: once, few, many, or a class where the clone is expanded.

d_gene: -; v_gene: TRBV16; j_gene: TRBJ1-1; abundance: -; CDR3aa: CASSQGDMAFF; CDR3nt: TGTGCCAGCAGCCAGGGTGATATGGCTTTCTTT
d_gene: -; v_gene: TRBV7-8; j_gene: TRBJ2-7; abundance: -; CDR3aa: CASSLEVTYEQYF; CDR3nt: TGTGCCAGCAGCTTAGAGGTCACCTACGAGCAGTACTTC
d_gene: TRBD1; v_gene: TRBV14; j_gene: TRBJ2-7; abundance: -; CDR3aa: CASSLAGGSHEQYF; CDR3nt: TGTGCCAGCAGCCTAGCAGGGGGCTCCCACGAGCAGTACTTC
d_gene: -; v_gene: TRBV11-1; j_gene: TRBJ2-7; abundance: few; CDR3aa: CASSSRDGSYEQYF; CDR3nt: TGTGCCAGCAGCTCCAGGGACGGCTCCTACGAGCAGTACTTC
d_gene: -; v_gene: TRBV11-3; j_gene: TRBJ2-2; abundance: -; CDR3aa: CASSSASWTGDRNTGELFF; CDR3nt: TGTGCCAGCAGCTCCGCTAGTTGGACCGGAGATCGGAACACCGGGGAGCTGTTTTTT
d_gene: -; v_gene: TRBV2; j_gene: TRBJ1-2; abundance: many; CDR3aa: CASSPDGDGYTF; CDR3nt: TGTGCCAGCAGTCCGGATGGCGATGGCTACACCTTC
d_gene: -; v_gene: TRBV6-5; j_gene: TRBJ2-3; abundance: -; CDR3aa: CASSYSGRDTQYF; CDR3nt: TGTGCCAGCAGTTACTCCGGACGAGATACGCAGTATTTT
d_gene: -; v_gene: TRBV10-1; j_gene: TRBJ2-1; abundance: few; CDR3aa: CASGPGRMYNEQFF; CDR3nt: TGCGCCAGCGGACCGGGACGGATGTACAATGAGCAGTTCTTC
d_gene: -; v_gene: TRBV10-1; j_gene: TRBJ1-4; abundance: -; CDR3aa: CASSDVGAEEKLFF; CDR3nt: TGCGCCAGCAGTGATGTGGGGGCAGAAGAAAAACTGTTTTTT
d_gene: -; v_gene: TRBV4-2; j_gene: TRBJ2-6; abundance: -; CDR3aa: CASSARDRLQSRANVLTF; CDR3nt: TGTGCCAGCAGCGCACGAGACAGGTTACAAAGTCGGGCCAACGTCCTGACTTTC
d_gene: -; v_gene: TRBV9; j_gene: TRBJ1-5; abundance: -; CDR3aa: CASSVGPLGNQPQHF; CDR3nt: TGTGCCAGCAGCGTAGGACCTTTGGGAAATCAGCCCCAGCATTTT
d_gene: -; v_gene: TRBV30; j_gene: TRBJ2-3; abundance: -; CDR3aa: CAWSSRGLIPDTQYF; CDR3nt: TGTGCCTGGAGTTCCCGGGGACTTATCCCAGATACGCAGTATTTT
d_gene: -; v_gene: TRBV5-8; j_gene: TRBJ2-7; abundance: -; CDR3aa: CASSLFGGYEQYF; CDR3nt: TGTGCCAGCAGCTTGTTCGGGGGCTACGAGCAGTACTTC
d_gene: -; v_gene: TRBV4-3; j_gene: TRBJ2-3; abundance: -; CDR3aa: CASSQEVLVSDTQYF; CDR3nt: TGCGCCAGCAGCCAAGAAGTGCTAGTCTCAGATACGCAGTATTTT
d_gene: TRBD2; v_gene: TRBV6-1; j_gene: TRBJ2-7; abundance: -; CDR3aa: CASSVALAGGGRLHEQNF; CDR3nt: TGTGCCAGCAGTGTGGCCCTAGCGGGTGGGGGCAGGTTGCACGAGCAGAACTTC
d_gene: -; v_gene: TRBV28; j_gene: TRBJ1-1; abundance: -; CDR3aa: CASSLYSNTEAFF; CDR3nt: TGTGCCAGCAGTTTATATTCTAACACTGAAGCTTTCTTT
d_gene: TRBD1; v_gene: TRBV19; j_gene: TRBJ2-1; abundance: -; CDR3aa: CASSEDRGPWNEQFF; CDR3nt: TGTGCCAGTAGTGAAGACAGGGGCCCTTGGAATGAGCAGTTCTTC
d_gene: -; v_gene: TRBV28; j_gene: TRBJ2-7; abundance: -; CDR3aa: CASNPGQTYEQYF; CDR3nt: TGTGCCAGCAACCCCGGACAAACCTACGAGCAGTACTTC
d_gene: TRBD1; v_gene: TRBV5-4; j_gene: TRBJ1-1; abundance: once; CDR3aa: CASSLRDRMNTEAFF; CDR3nt: TGTGCCAGCAGCCTCCGGGACAGGATGAACACTGAAGCTTTCTTT
d_gene: -; v_gene: TRBV9; j_gene: TRBJ2-1; abundance: -; CDR3aa: CASSVVGGGTAPGLNEQFF; CDR3nt: TGTGCCAGCAGCGTAGTTGGGGGAGGTACGGCACCTGGGTTGAATGAGCAGTTCTTC